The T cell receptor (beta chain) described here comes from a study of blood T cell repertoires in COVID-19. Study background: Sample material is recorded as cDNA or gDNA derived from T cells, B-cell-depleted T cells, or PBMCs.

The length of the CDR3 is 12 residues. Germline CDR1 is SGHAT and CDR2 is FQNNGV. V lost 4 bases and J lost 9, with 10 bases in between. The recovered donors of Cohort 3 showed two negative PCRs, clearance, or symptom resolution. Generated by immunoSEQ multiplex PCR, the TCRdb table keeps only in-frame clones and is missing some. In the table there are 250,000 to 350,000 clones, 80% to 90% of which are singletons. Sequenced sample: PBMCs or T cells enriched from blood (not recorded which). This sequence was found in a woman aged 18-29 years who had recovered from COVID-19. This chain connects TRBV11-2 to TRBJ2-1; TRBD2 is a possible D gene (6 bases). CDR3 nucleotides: TGTGCCAGCAGCTCTATCGGGGGTGAGCAGTTCTTC. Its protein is CASSSIGGEQFF.